This T cell receptor beta chain is from a study of cytomegalovirus exposure and HLA in healthy donors. Across the study: HLA-typed donors were the source of about 81 million unique TCRs held in an early data release. The study, taken as a whole, reports: As immune exposure information, only CMV serostatus was available. In a later analysis, specific HLA alleles were associated with 15,000 to 20,000 TCR beta sequences at a 0.05 false discovery rate. Versus the approximately 700-donor mean, an Asian-associated ancestry cluster reportedly showed fewer N-insertions in a later analysis.

The CDR3 is 15 amino acids. This clone was counted a few times. Its antigen is currently unknown. With 60 Vbeta and 13 Jbeta primers, the PCR was carried out. Clones were sequenced by immunoSEQ multiplex PCR, and TCRdb holds only the in-frame ones, with some missing. The table shows roughly 80,000 clones, with under 80% occurring only once. The source is a woman aged 50 to 60 in good health and CMV-seropositive. The rearrangement joins TRBV21-1 to TRBJ2-1; the table's TRBD1 call for D was not verified on the DNA. TRBV21-1 has pseudogene status. Sequenced material: PBMCs. CDR3 bases: TGTGCCAGCATCCCAGGACAGGGAAGGAGTAATGAGCAGTTCTTC. It translates to CASIPGQGRSNEQFF.